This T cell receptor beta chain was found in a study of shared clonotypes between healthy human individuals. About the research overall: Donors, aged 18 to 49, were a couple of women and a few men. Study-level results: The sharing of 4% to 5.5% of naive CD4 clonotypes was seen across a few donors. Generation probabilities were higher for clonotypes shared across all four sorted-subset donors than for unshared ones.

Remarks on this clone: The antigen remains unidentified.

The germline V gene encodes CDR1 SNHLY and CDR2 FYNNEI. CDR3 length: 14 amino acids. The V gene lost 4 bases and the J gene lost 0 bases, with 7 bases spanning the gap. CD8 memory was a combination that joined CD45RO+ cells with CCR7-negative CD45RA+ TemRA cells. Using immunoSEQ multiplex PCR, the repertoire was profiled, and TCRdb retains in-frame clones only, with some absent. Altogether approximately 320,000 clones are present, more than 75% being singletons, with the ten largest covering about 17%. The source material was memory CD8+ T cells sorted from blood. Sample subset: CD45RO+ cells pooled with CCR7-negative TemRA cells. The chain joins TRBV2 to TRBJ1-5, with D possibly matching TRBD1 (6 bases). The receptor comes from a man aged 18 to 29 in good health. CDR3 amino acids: CASSGQDSNQPQHF. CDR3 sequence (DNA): TGTGCCAGCAGTGGACAGGATAGCAATCAGCCCCAGCATTTT.